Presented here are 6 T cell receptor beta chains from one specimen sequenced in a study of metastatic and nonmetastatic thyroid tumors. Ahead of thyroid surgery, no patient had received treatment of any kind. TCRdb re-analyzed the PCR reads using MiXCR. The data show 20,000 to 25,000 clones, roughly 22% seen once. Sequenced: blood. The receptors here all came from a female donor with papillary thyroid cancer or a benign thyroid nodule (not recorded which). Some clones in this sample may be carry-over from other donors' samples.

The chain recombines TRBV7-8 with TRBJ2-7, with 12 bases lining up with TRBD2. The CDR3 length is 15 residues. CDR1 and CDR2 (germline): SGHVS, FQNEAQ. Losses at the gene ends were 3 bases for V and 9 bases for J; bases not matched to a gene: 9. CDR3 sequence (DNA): TGTGCCAGCAGCTTGGCTAGCGGGGGGGCGGGCCGGCAGTACTTC. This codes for CASSLASGGAGRQYF.

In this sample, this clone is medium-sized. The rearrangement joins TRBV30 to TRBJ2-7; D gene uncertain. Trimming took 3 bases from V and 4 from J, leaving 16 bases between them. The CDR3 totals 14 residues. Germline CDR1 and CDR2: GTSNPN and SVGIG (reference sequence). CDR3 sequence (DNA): TGTGCCTGGAGGGGATCCGCCAGTTTATACGAGCAGTACTTC. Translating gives CAWRGSASLYEQYF.

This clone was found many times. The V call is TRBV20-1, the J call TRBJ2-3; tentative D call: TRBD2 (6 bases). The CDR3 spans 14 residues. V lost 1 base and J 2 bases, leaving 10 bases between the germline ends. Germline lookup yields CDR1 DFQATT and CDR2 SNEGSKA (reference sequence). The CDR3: CSARAGDPTDTQYF. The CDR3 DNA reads TGCAGTGCTAGAGCGGGAGACCCCACAGATACGCAGTATTTT.

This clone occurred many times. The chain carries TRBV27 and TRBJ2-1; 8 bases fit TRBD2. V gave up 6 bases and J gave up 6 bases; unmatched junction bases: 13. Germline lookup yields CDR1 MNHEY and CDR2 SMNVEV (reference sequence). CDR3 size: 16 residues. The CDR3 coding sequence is TGTGCCAGCAGACCTTATCCCGGGACTAGGGCCAATGAGCAGTTCTTC. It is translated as CASRPYPGTRANEQFF.

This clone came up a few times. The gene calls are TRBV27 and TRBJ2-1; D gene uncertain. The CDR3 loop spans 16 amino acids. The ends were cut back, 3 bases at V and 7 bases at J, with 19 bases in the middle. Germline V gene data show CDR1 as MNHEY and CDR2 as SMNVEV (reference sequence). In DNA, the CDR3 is TGTGCCAGCAGTTTTTGGCCCCCGGTTTCAGCGAATGAGCAGTTCTTC. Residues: CASSFWPPVSANEQFF.

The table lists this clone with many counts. CDR3 amino acids: CASSEDRLDYNEQFF. In DNA, the CDR3 is TGCGCCAGCAGTGAGGATCGGTTGGACTACAATGAGCAGTTCTTC. This rearrangement joins TRBV10-1 to TRBJ2-1; the D is unclear. Germline V gene lookup returns CDR1 WNHNN and CDR2 SYGVQD (reference sequence). V was trimmed by 2 bases and J by 3 bases, leaving 11 bases between them. CDR3 length: 15 residues.